The clone carrying this T cell receptor beta chain was seen a handful of times. The repertoire was sequenced with immunoSEQ multiplex PCR; TCRdb's copy has only in-frame clones and lacks some. The sample includes about 44,000 clones, about 87% of them seen just once. The entry originates in a study of control samples from healthy donors and cancer patients. This TCR was sampled from a woman aged 55 to 70 with lung cancer. The source material was PBMCs.

CDR3 in DNA: TGTGCCAGCAGCTTAAATCCTATAGATACGCAGTATTTT. This encodes CASSLNPIDTQYF. This chain uses TRBV7-3 with TRBJ2-3; D gene uncertain. Germline lookup yields CDR1 SGHTA and CDR2 FQGTGA. Trimming took off 1 base at V and 5 bases at J, with 7 bases between the two ends. This CDR3 spans 13 amino acids.